The 21 T cell receptor beta chains in this list originate from one sample, sequenced in a study of blood T cell repertoires in COVID-19. Assay: immunoSEQ multiplex PCR; the TCRdb copy retains only in-frame clones and omits some. This table holds some 100,000 clones, over 80% found once. Specimen: peripheral blood. Source of these receptors: a woman aged 55-70 years with acute or convalescent COVID-19.

This chain links TRBV27 with TRBJ1-2; 7 nucleotides match TRBD1. Germline assignment: CDR1 MNHEY and CDR2 SMNVEV (reference sequence). The CDR3 length is 13 residues. J lost 3 bases, V lost 9 bases, and 7 bases had no gene match. In nucleotides, the CDR3 is TGTGCCAGAAATAACAGGGGACACTATGGCTACACCTTC. Its translation: CARNNRGHYGYTF.

The rearrangement joins TRBV18 to TRBJ2-7; D is unclear. Germline V CDR1 and CDR2: KGHSH, LQKENI. There are 14 residues in the CDR3. Trimming took 0 bases from V and 6 from J, leaving 12 bases between them. DNA of the CDR3: TGTGCCAGCTCACCACCGGGCCAGTTGGGCGAGCAGTACTTC. Protein sequence: CASSPPGQLGEQYF.

J is TRBJ1-2 and V is TRBV11-2; 8 bases are a match to TRBD1. Losses at the gene ends were 0 bases for V and 6 bases for J; bases not matched to a gene: 6. The length of the CDR3 is 15 residues. CDR1 is SGHAT and CDR2 is FQNNGV in the germline V gene. The CDR3, as DNA: TGTGCCAGCAGCTTAGATCTTCTCAGGGGGCATGGCTACACCTTC. This encodes CASSLDLLRGHGYTF. Based on the CDR3 plus reference TRBV11-2 and TRBJ1-2, the full variable domain is EAGVAQSPRYKIIEKRQSVAFWCNPISGHATLYWYQQILGQGPKLLIQFQNNGVVDDSQLPKDRFSAERLKGVDSTLKIQPAKLEDSAVYLCASSLDLLRGHGYTFGSGTRLTVV.

This rearrangement joins TRBV6-5 to TRBJ2-2, with D maybe TRBD2 (7 bases). Germline V gene lookup returns CDR1 MNHEY and CDR2 SVGAGI. This CDR3 is 15 amino acids long. V was cut by 3 bases and J by 6 bases, with 14 bases left in between. This CDR3 reads CASSYGGAAAGELFF. DNA for the CDR3: TGTGCCAGCAGTTATGGGGGGGCGGCGGCCGGGGAGCTGTTTTTT.

The chain uses TRBV19 and TRBJ2-3; unclear D gene. The CDR3 is 19 amino acids. Germline assignment: CDR1 LNHDA and CDR2 SQIVND (reference sequence). V shed 4 bases and J shed 0 bases, with 23 bases lying between them. CDR3 in amino acids: CASSSSTRSKFLSTDTQYF. The CDR3 DNA is TGTGCCAGTAGTAGCTCGACACGTTCAAAGTTTTTGAGCACAGATACGCAGTATTTT.

This rearrangement joins TRBV11-2 to TRBJ2-3, with 9 positions matching TRBD2. This CDR3 has 17 amino acids. Germline V lookup: CDR1 SGHAT, CDR2 FQNNGV. J gave up 4 bases and V 1 base, and 9 bases lay outside the gene matches. The chain's CDR3 is CASSLAPSGRTSDTQYF. DNA for the CDR3: TGTGCCAGCAGCTTAGCCCCCAGCGGGAGGACGTCAGATACGCAGTATTTT.

V is TRBV7-8 and J is TRBJ2-2, with D perhaps TRBD1 (5 bases). With 0 bases removed from V and 3 bases from J, the gap between germline ends came to 8 bases. The CDR3 extends over 15 amino acids. CDR1 is SGHVS and CDR2 is FQNEAQ in the germline V gene. In DNA form, the CDR3 reads TGTGCCAGCAGCTTAGCAGGGGCCCACACCGGGGAGCTGTTTTTT. Translating it yields CASSLAGAHTGELFF. Looking up the rest from reference TRBV7-8 and TRBJ2-2 gives the full variable domain: GAGVSQSPRYKVAKRGQDVALRCDPISGHVSLFWYQQALGQGPEFLTYFQNEAQLDKSGLPSDRFFAERPEGSVSTLKIQRTQQEDSAVYLCASSLAGAHTGELFFGEGSRLTVL.

This chain joins TRBV24-1 and TRBJ2-3; maybe TRBD1 (6 bases). Trimming cost V 3 bases and J 2 bases, with 23 bases left between them. The CDR3 consists of 19 residues. Germline V gene sequence: CDR1 KGHDR, CDR2 SFDVKD. The DNA for the CDR3 is TGTGCCACCAGTGATACTGCCCCCCGGGACACCAAGATCACAGATACGCAGTATTTT. Amino acid sequence: CATSDTAPRDTKITDTQYF.

The chain combines TRBV6-5 with TRBJ1-1; possibly TRBD1 for D (5 bases). This CDR3 contains 15 residues. Germline-derived CDR1 and CDR2 are MNHEY and SVGAGI. With 5 bases removed from V and 6 bases from J, the gap between germline ends came to 19 bases. CDR3: CASSKQGGLFSEAFF. The CDR3 DNA sequence: TGTGCCAGCAGTAAGCAGGGAGGGCTCTTTTCTGAAGCTTTCTTT.

This chain uses TRBV3-1 (or the pseudogene TRBV3-2) with TRBJ2-1, with 10 bases that match TRBD2. The CDR3 is 15 amino acids. The ends lost 7 bases at V and 8 bases at J; junction bases unmatched: 11. Germline values: CDR1 LGHDT, CDR2 YNNKEL (reference sequence). The CDR3 sequence: CASKTESGRADEQFF. CDR3 bases: TGTGCCAGCAAGACGGAAAGCGGGAGGGCCGATGAGCAGTTCTTC.

This clone was detected a few times. The V and J genes are TRBV6-5 and TRBJ1-5; possible D gene TRBD1, 5 bases. The CDR3 runs to 16 residues. The V gene's germline CDR1 is MNHEY and CDR2 SVGAGI. Trimming removed 4 bases at V and 1 base at J, with 14 bases between. The CDR3 loop is CASSSGISDSNQPQHF. The DNA for the CDR3 is TGTGCCAGCAGTTCAGGGATTTCCGACAGCAATCAGCCCCAGCATTTT.

The J gene is TRBJ1-1, the V gene TRBV6-5; D perhaps matches TRBD1 (6 bases). The V end lost 6 bases, the J end lost 7 bases, and 12 bases lay between the germline ends. CDR3 length equals 12 residues. Germline V gene data show CDR1 as MNHEY and CDR2 as SVGAGI. CDR3 loop: CASRKGDIEAFF. The CDR3 DNA reads as TGTGCCAGCAGGAAGGGGGATATTGAAGCTTTCTTT.

The chain carries TRBV28 and TRBJ2-7; D possibly corresponds to TRBD1 (6 bases). CDR1 is MDHEN, CDR2 SYDVKM, per germline. CDR3 length: 12 amino acids. Trimming left V 6 bases short and J 6 bases short, with 12 bases between. CDR3: CASRTGPSEQYF. The CDR3 DNA reads as TGTGCCAGCAGGACAGGACCTTCCGAGCAGTACTTC.

V gene TRBV4-1 combines with J gene TRBJ1-6; TRBD1 is a possible D gene (5 bases). The CDR3 length is 15 residues. The V gene's germline CDR1 is MGHRA and CDR2 YSYEKL. Trimming left V 3 bases short and J 8 bases short, with 14 bases between. CDR3 residues: CASSHFVQGYSPLHF. The CDR3 nucleotides are TGCGCCAGCAGCCACTTTGTCCAGGGATATTCACCCCTCCACTTT.

The J gene is TRBJ1-3, the V gene TRBV9; D not resolved. Trimming pared 1 base from V and 3 bases from J, leaving 5 bases between. CDR1 is SGDLS and CDR2 is YYNGEE in the germline V gene. This CDR3 comprises 13 residues. CDR3 nucleotides: TGTGCCAGCAGCGTAATCGGTGGAAACACCATATATTTT. Residues: CASSVIGGNTIYF. Supplemented by reference TRBV9 and TRBJ1-3, the full variable domain reads DSGVTQTPKHLITATGQRVTLRCSPRSGDLSVYWYQQSLDQGLQFLIQYYNGEERAKGNILERFSAQQFPDLHSELNLSSLELGDSALYFCASSVIGGNTIYFGEGSWLTVV.

V gene TRBV5-1 combines with J gene TRBJ2-3; maybe TRBD2 (7 bases). Germline V gene lookup returns CDR1 SGHRS and CDR2 YFSETQ. The CDR3 has 15 residues. The V end was cut by 7 bases, the J end by 2 bases, with 17 bases between. CDR3 sequence: CASVAGALLTDTQYF. The CDR3 DNA follows: TGCGCCAGCGTCGCGGGGGCCCTACTCACAGATACGCAGTATTTT.

J is TRBJ1-1 and V is TRBV10-2; 9 bases fit TRBD1. The germline gives CDR1 WSHSY, CDR2 SAAADI. Losses at the gene ends were 6 bases for V and 8 bases for J; bases not matched to a gene: 4. The CDR3 totals 12 residues. The CDR3 loop is CASSYRGPEAFF. CDR3 bases: TGCGCCAGCAGCTACAGGGGGCCGGAAGCTTTCTTT.

The gene calls are TRBV27 and TRBJ1-3; D may be TRBD1 (5 bases). V shed 5 bases and J shed 5 bases, with 13 bases lying between them. Germline V gene data show CDR1 as MNHEY and CDR2 as SMNVEV (reference sequence). The CDR3 extends over 14 amino acids. Here the CDR3 DNA reads TGTGCCAGCAGTACTGACAGAAATCGAAACACCATATATTTT. This sequence encodes CASSTDRNRNTIYF.

V and J are TRBV2 and TRBJ1-5, with D unclear. The CDR3 runs 11 residues. V lost 3 bases and J lost 5, with 2 bases in between. Germline V gives CDR1 SNHLY, CDR2 FYNNEI. The CDR3 protein is CASSDDQPQHF. CDR3 DNA: TGTGCCAGCAGTGACGATCAGCCCCAGCATTTT.

The genes are TRBV5-1 and TRBJ2-3, with D possibly TRBD1 on 6 matching bases. Germline V gives CDR1 SGHRS, CDR2 YFSETQ. This CDR3 is 15 amino acids long. The V and J ends lost 2 bases and 4 bases respectively, with 14 bases between them. The CDR3 nucleotides read TGCGCCAGCAGCTTACAGGGTAGTTTCGCAGATACGCAGTATTTT. It encodes CASSLQGSFADTQYF.

V and J are TRBV30 and TRBJ2-7; 13 bases are shared with TRBD2. CDR3 length: 17 residues. From germline, CDR1 is GTSNPN and CDR2 SVGIG (reference sequence). V dropped 1 base and J dropped 6; count of bases not matched to a gene: 12. This CDR3 reads CAWSGERTSGRRAEQYF. CDR3 nucleotides: TGTGCCTGGAGTGGAGAAAGGACTAGCGGGAGACGGGCCGAGCAGTACTTC.